These 4 T cell receptor beta chains share one sample of origin, sequenced in a study of cytomegalovirus exposure and HLA in healthy donors. Both 60 Vbeta primers and 13 Jbeta primers went into the PCR. Method: immunoSEQ multiplex PCR; TCRdb's copy keeps in-frame clones and lacks some. The profile shows 85,000 to 120,000 clones, 63% of them singletons. What was sequenced was PBMCs. The receptor source for this set is a human donor in good health.

The chain employs TRBV13 and TRBJ2-5, with D possibly TRBD1 on 5 matching bases. This CDR3 comprises 15 residues. Per germline, CDR1 PRHDT and CDR2 FYEKMQ (reference sequence). V was trimmed by 0 bases and J by 4 bases, leaving 12 bases between them. CDR3 sequence: CASSLGWGQGETQYF. CDR3 nucleotide sequence: TGTGCCAGCAGCTTAGGATGGGGCCAGGGAGAGACCCAGTACTTC.

With regard to this clone: A read error may produce the germline difference seen at one junction end. The rearrangement links TRBV7-7 to TRBJ2-5, with TRBD2 matching 9 bases. Per the germline V gene, CDR1 is SSHAT and CDR2 is FNYEAQ (reference sequence). CDR3 length: 15 residues. CDR3 amino acids: CASSVLAGSQETQYF. CDR3 in DNA: TGTGCTAGCAGCGTCCTAGCGGGGAGCCAAGAGACCCAGTACTTC. Full variable domain (remainder filled in from reference TRBV7-7 and TRBJ2-5): GAGVSQSPRYKVTKRGQDVTLRCDPISSHATLYWYQQALGQGPEFLTYFNYEAQPDKSGLPSDRFSAERPEGSISTLTIQRTEQRDSAMYRCASSVLAGSQETQYFGPGTRLLVL.

The CDR3 DNA is TGTGCCTGGAGTTTAGGACTAGCGAGGTCAGGCGATACGCAGTATTTT. Translating gives CAWSLGLARSGDTQYF. V gene TRBV30 combines with J gene TRBJ2-3; 9 nucleotides line up with TRBD2. Germline-derived CDR1 and CDR2 are GTSNPN and SVGIG (reference sequence). This CDR3 region has 16 residues. J was trimmed by 6 bases and V by 2 bases; bases with no gene match: 12. Full variable domain (rest looked up from reference TRBV30 and TRBJ2-3): SQTIHQWPATLVQPVGSPLSLECTVEGTSNPNLYWYRQAAGRGLQLLFYSVGIGQISSEVPQNLSASRPQDRQFILSSKKLLLSDSGFYLCAWSLGLARSGDTQYFGPGTRLTVL.

Here the CDR3 reads CASSNQIGGAVETQYF. As DNA, the CDR3 is TGTGCCAGCAGTAATCAAATAGGGGGCGCGGTGGAGACCCAGTACTTC. The rearrangement joins TRBV28 to TRBJ2-5, with 7 bases aligning to TRBD1. The trim removed 5 bases at V and 5 bases at J, leaving 14 bases unmatched. The CDR3 has 16 residues. CDR1 is MDHEN and CDR2 is SYDVKM in the germline V gene.